The source of this T cell receptor beta chain is a study of T cells expressing NK-cell markers. Study-wide background: It was sorted CD3+CD56+NKG2C+, CD3+CD56+NKG2C- and CD3+CD56-NKG2C+ T cells that supplied the TCR beta repertoires.

In regard to this clonotype: No antigen is known for it.

Reprocessing the 5' RACE reads, TCRdb reports a single entry for every CDR3 protein and omits DNA. This table lists hundreds of thousands of distinct CDR3 sequences. Study-level points and caveats: The study found dominant NKG2C+ clonotypes at about 1.0-7.0% of CD8+ T cells in roughly six donors. Four donors showed these clonotypes also leading the CD3+CD56-NKG2C+ fraction.

This clonotype was obtained from a man aged 18 to 30 in good health. Sequenced material: blood T cells: a sorted CD56 or NKG2C T cell subset, CD4+ or CD8+ T cells, or bulk PBMC T cells (not recorded which).

CDR3 in amino acids: CASSWDRSLYEQYF. The V and J genes are TRBV5-1 and TRBJ2-7. This CDR3 spans 14 amino acids. The V gene's germline CDR1 is SGHRS and CDR2 YFSETQ.